Listed below are T cell receptor beta chains from one sample, sequenced in a study of cytomegalovirus exposure and HLA in healthy donors. Repertoires were generated with immunoSEQ multiplex PCR, while TCRdb's copy carries only in-frame clones and drops some. The data contain under 200,000 clones, roughly 80% of them singletons. The sequenced sample consisted of PBMCs. These receptors came from a male donor in good health and CMV-seronegative. CDR3s include the opening cysteine and the closing phenylalanine or tryptophan. A D gene is named only where the DNA matches it firmly. Size is omitted from some rows. Given values are once, few, many or a class for expanded clones.

abundance: NA; d_gene: TRBD2; j_gene: TRBJ2-7; v_gene: TRBV2; CDR3aa: CASGGGRNEQYF; CDR3nt: TGTGCCAGTGGGGGGGGGAGAAACGAGCAGTACTTC
abundance: few; d_gene: TRBD2; j_gene: TRBJ2-3; v_gene: TRBV29-1; CDR3aa: CSAPAGVLTDTQYF; CDR3nt: TGCAGCGCCCCGGCGGGAGTCCTCACAGATACGCAGTATTTT
abundance: few; d_gene: NA; j_gene: TRBJ1-6; v_gene: TRBV5-1; CDR3aa: CASSLSNYSPLHF; CDR3nt: TGCGCCAGCAGCTTGAGCAATTATTCACCCCTCCACTTT
abundance: NA; d_gene: NA; j_gene: TRBJ2-2; v_gene: TRBV19; CDR3aa: CASSVSGLYTGELFF; CDR3nt: TGTGCCAGTAGTGTTTCAGGGTTGTACACCGGGGAGCTGTTTTTT
abundance: NA; d_gene: NA; j_gene: TRBJ1-2; v_gene: TRBV6-5; CDR3aa: CASSSSTGLRAYTF; CDR3nt: TGTGCCAGCAGTTCGTCGACAGGCCTTCGCGCCTACACCTTC
abundance: NA; d_gene: TRBD2; j_gene: TRBJ2-1; v_gene: TRBV5-8; CDR3aa: CASSTGLAVDYNEQFF; CDR3nt: TGTGCCAGCAGCACGGGACTAGCGGTTGACTACAATGAGCAGTTCTTC
abundance: NA; d_gene: NA; j_gene: TRBJ2-6; v_gene: TRBV6-1; CDR3aa: CASSELLGQGSRGANVLTF; CDR3nt: TGTGCCAGCAGTGAATTGTTGGGGCAGGGCTCGCGGGGGGCCAACGTCCTGACTTTC
abundance: NA; d_gene: TRBD2; j_gene: TRBJ2-1; v_gene: TRBV4-2; CDR3aa: CASSQVGSGGAGNEQFF; CDR3nt: TGTGCCAGCAGCCAAGTGGGTAGCGGGGGGGCCGGCAATGAGCAGTTCTTC
abundance: few; d_gene: TRBD1; j_gene: TRBJ2-7; v_gene: TRBV18; CDR3aa: CASSPPRQGSYEQYF; CDR3nt: TGTGCCAGCTCACCACCGAGACAGGGGTCTTACGAGCAGTACTTC
abundance: NA; d_gene: NA; j_gene: TRBJ2-2; v_gene: TRBV12-5; CDR3aa: CASARGTGELFF; CDR3nt: TGTGCTAGTGCCCGGGGGACCGGGGAGCTGTTTTTT
abundance: NA; d_gene: NA; j_gene: TRBJ1-5; v_gene: TRBV19; CDR3aa: CASSRQANQPQHF; CDR3nt: TGTGCCAGTAGTAGGCAGGCCAATCAGCCCCAGCATTTT
abundance: NA; d_gene: TRBD1; j_gene: TRBJ1-6; v_gene: TRBV6-6; CDR3aa: CASGDRYNSPLHF; CDR3nt: TGTGCCAGCGGGGACAGATATAATTCACCCCTCCACTTT
abundance: NA; d_gene: NA; j_gene: TRBJ2-7; v_gene: TRBV13; CDR3aa: CASSLEGRGYEQYF; CDR3nt: TGTGCCAGCAGCTTAGAAGGGCGGGGCTACGAGCAGTACTTC
abundance: NA; d_gene: NA; j_gene: TRBJ2-3; v_gene: TRBV5-6; CDR3aa: CASGSWAYYTDTQYF; CDR3nt: TGTGCCAGCGGCTCCTGGGCATATTACACAGATACGCAGTATTTT
abundance: NA; d_gene: NA; j_gene: TRBJ2-3; v_gene: TRBV10-1; CDR3aa: CASSLARDTQYF; CDR3nt: TGCGCCAGCAGTTTAGCCAGAGATACGCAGTATTTT
abundance: NA; d_gene: NA; j_gene: TRBJ1-1; v_gene: TRBV5-5; CDR3aa: CASSLEDFTPEAFF; CDR3nt: TGTGCCAGCAGCTTGGAGGACTTCACCCCTGAAGCTTTCTTT
abundance: NA; d_gene: TRBD1; j_gene: TRBJ1-1; v_gene: TRBV6-1; CDR3aa: CASRRTGPTEAFF; CDR3nt: TGTGCCAGCCGTCGGACAGGGCCCACTGAAGCTTTCTTT
abundance: few; d_gene: TRBD2; j_gene: TRBJ2-5; v_gene: TRBV10-3; CDR3aa: CAISEMASGGAQETQYF; CDR3nt: TGTGCCATCAGTGAGATGGCTAGCGGGGGGGCCCAGGAGACCCAGTACTTC
abundance: NA; d_gene: NA; j_gene: TRBJ1-1; v_gene: TRBV6-1; CDR3aa: CALSGTLGTEAFF; CDR3nt: TGTGCCCTGTCCGGGACATTGGGCACTGAAGCTTTCTTT
abundance: NA; d_gene: NA; j_gene: TRBJ1-1; v_gene: TRBV14; CDR3aa: CASSQGALDTEAFF; CDR3nt: TGTGCCAGCAGCCAGGGGGCTCTCGACACTGAAGCTTTCTTT
abundance: NA; d_gene: TRBD1; j_gene: TRBJ2-7; v_gene: TRBV5-6; CDR3aa: CASRETGDYEQYF; CDR3nt: TGTGCCAGCAGAGAGACAGGGGACTACGAGCAGTACTTC
abundance: NA; d_gene: TRBD1; j_gene: TRBJ1-1; v_gene: TRBV7-9; CDR3aa: CASSAGTAREAFF; CDR3nt: TGTGCCAGCTCGGCCGGGACAGCCCGTGAAGCTTTCTTT
abundance: NA; d_gene: NA; j_gene: TRBJ2-5; v_gene: TRBV10-1; CDR3aa: CASSKGGPETQYF; CDR3nt: TGCGCCAGCTCCAAGGGGGGGCCGGAGACCCAGTACTTC
abundance: NA; d_gene: TRBD2; j_gene: TRBJ2-1; v_gene: TRBV6-1; CDR3aa: CASSELRTSGGHNEQFF; CDR3nt: TGTGCCAGCAGTGAACTACGGACTAGCGGGGGCCACAATGAGCAGTTCTTC
abundance: NA; d_gene: NA; j_gene: TRBJ2-7; v_gene: TRBV19; CDR3aa: CASTPRWDTSYEQYF; CDR3nt: TGTGCCAGTACCCCGAGGTGGGACACGTCCTACGAGCAGTACTTC
abundance: NA; d_gene: TRBD1; j_gene: TRBJ1-1; v_gene: TRBV13; CDR3aa: CASSLSGDRGGEAFF; CDR3nt: TGTGCCAGCAGCTTATCGGGGGACAGGGGTGGTGAAGCTTTCTTT
abundance: NA; d_gene: NA; j_gene: TRBJ2-3; v_gene: TRBV12-5; CDR3aa: CASGLVGGDTQYF; CDR3nt: TGTGCTAGTGGTTTGGTAGGAGGGGATACGCAGTATTTT